This TCR beta chain was identified during a study of beta chain features in type 1 diabetes. General study points: HLA influence on TCRB rearrangement stayed unresolved here. All four CD4+ subsets of Type 1 diabetes patients contained TCRB CDR3s that were moderately but significantly shorter. When cDNA is sequenced, cells with high TCR expression could be over-represented.

The CDR3 loop spans 13 amino acids. Trimming removed 7 bases from V and 9 bases from J, with 19 bases in between. Germline lookup yields CDR1 MNHEY and CDR2 SVGAGI. Reverse transcription of all isolated RNA meant that expressed TCRB transcripts were sequenced. Clones were sequenced by immunoSEQ multiplex PCR, and TCRdb holds only the in-frame ones, with some missing. The data contain 350,000 to 400,000 clones, 10% to 15% of them singletons. This clone was found a few times. Its specificity is unknown. What was sequenced was naive CD4+ T cells from blood. The gene calls are TRBV6-5 and TRBJ2-7; D remains ambiguous. The TCR comes from a woman aged 18-29 years with type 1 diabetes. As DNA, the CDR3 is TGTGCCAGCAATAAAGCGTCTAGTGCCCTGCAGTACTTC. Protein product: CASNKASSALQYF.